This T cell receptor beta chain was retrieved from a study of T cells in Graves' hyperthyroidism and ophthalmopathy. Study information: The initial diagnosis was the point when peripheral blood was collected, ahead of any treatment.

Patients showing uncontrolled infection, other autoimmune disease, pregnancy or lactation were ineligible. Source material for PBMCs was about 11 ml fresh peripheral blood. Trimming took off 2 bases at V and 0 bases at J, with 14 bases between the two ends. The length of the CDR3 is 17 residues. Germline values: CDR1 MNHEY, CDR2 SVGAGI. Amplification of TCR beta CDR3 regions was performed using RNA transcripts as template. RT-PCR in the first round (using the HTBI primer set) targeted the TCR CDR3. MiXCR, applied by TCRdb to the multiplex PCR reads, yields one record per CDR3 protein. The data show 600,000 to 850,000 distinct CDR3 sequences, around 20% seen once.

The TCR comes from a woman aged 45-59 years with Graves' hyperthyroidism that later progressed to Graves' ophthalmopathy. The sample taken for sequencing was blood. The chain links TRBV6-5 to TRBJ1-3, with D possibly being TRBD1 (6 bases). The CDR3, as DNA: TGTGCCAGCAGTTACCAGGGGAGGCAGGGCTCTGGAAACACCATATATTTT. It specifies CASSYQGRQGSGNTIYF.